These 17 T cell receptor beta chains were sequenced from one sample in a study of blood T cell repertoires in COVID-19. Produced via immunoSEQ multiplex PCR; TCRdb's table is partial and in-frame only. The table records fewer than 65,000 clones, less than 80% of them present only once. Sequenced material: peripheral blood. The receptors originated from a man aged 65-85 years with acute or convalescent COVID-19.

The rearrangement uses TRBV4-3 and TRBJ2-7; D possibly corresponds to TRBD1 (6 bases). V lost 0 bases and J lost 4, with 13 bases in between. This CDR3 contains 15 residues. The germline gives CDR1 LGHNA, CDR2 YSLEER. Written as DNA, the CDR3 is TGCGCCAGCAGCCAAGACCCAGGGGCTGGGTACGAGCAGTACTTC. It yields the protein CASSQDPGAGYEQYF.

The chain combines TRBV5-1 with TRBJ1-3; D might be TRBD1 (5 bases). V gave up 0 bases and J gave up 2 bases, with 12 bases separating them. CDR1 is SGHRS and CDR2 is YFSETQ in the germline V gene. This CDR3 has 16 residues. The CDR3 here is CASSLVPGGTGNTIYF. The CDR3 DNA follows: TGCGCCAGCAGCTTGGTTCCGGGGGGGACTGGAAACACCATATATTTT. Combining the CDR3 with reference TRBV5-1 and TRBJ1-3 gives the whole variable domain KAGVTQTPRYLIKTRGQQVTLSCSPISGHRSVSWYQQTPGQGLQFLFEYFSETQRNKGNFPGRFSGRQFSNSRSEMNVSTLELGDSALYLCASSLVPGGTGNTIYFGEGSWLTVV.

The chain employs TRBV15 and TRBJ1-1; no clear D gene. This CDR3 is built from 15 residues. The V end was cut by 1 base, the J end by 1 base, with 10 bases between. Germline-derived CDR1 and CDR2 are LNHNV and YYDKDF (reference sequence). The CDR3 region has the DNA TGTGCCACCAGCAGAGGCCGGGGTGGGAACACTGAAGCTTTCTTT. This gives the protein CATSRGRGGNTEAFF.

The chain combines TRBV21-1 with TRBJ1-5; the table's D call, TRBD1, was not checked against the DNA. TRBV21-1 is a pseudogene. This CDR3 spans 14 amino acids. The CDR3, as DNA: TGTGCCAGCAGCTCGACAGGGGGCAGTCAGCCCCAGCATTTT. Protein product: CASSSTGGSQPQHF.

The chain combines TRBV4-3 with TRBJ2-1; the match to TRBD2 covers 10 bases. The CDR3 sequence is 19 residues long. The junction had 14 bases not matched to a gene; V was cut back by 3 bases and J by 3 bases. Germline CDR1 and CDR2: LGHNA and YSLEER. CDR3 DNA: TGCGCCAGCAGCCAGGCTGTCGGCCTAGCGGGAGTGGGCTACAATGAGCAGTTCTTC. Protein sequence: CASSQAVGLAGVGYNEQFF.

This chain connects TRBV6-2 or TRBV6-3 to TRBJ1-5; D may be TRBD1 (6 bases). Deletions cut 4 bases from V and 0 bases from J, with 19 bases between. The V gene's germline CDR1 is MNHEY and CDR2 SVGEGT. This CDR3 comprises 18 residues. The CDR3 DNA sequence: TGTGCCAGCAGTTTACCCCCCAGGGGCTACTTTAGCAATCAGCCCCAGCATTTT. Amino acid sequence: CASSLPPRGYFSNQPQHF.

This chain joins TRBV7-2 and TRBJ1-2, with TRBD1 identical over 7 bases. This CDR3 comprises 14 residues. CDR1 is SGHTA and CDR2 is FQGNSA in the germline V gene. Trimming at V came to 1 base and at J to 4 bases, leaving 3 bases not matched to a gene. The CDR3 region has the DNA TGTGCCAGCAGCTTAGGGCAGGGGGTCTATGGCTACACCTTC. This translates into CASSLGQGVYGYTF.

The DNA for the CDR3 is TGTGCCAGCTCACCGGTGGTGCGGGAGCGACATACGCAGTATTTT. It codes for CASSPVVRERHTQYF. The genes are TRBV18 and TRBJ2-3; the match to TRBD2 covers 7 bases. The CDR3 runs to 15 residues. The germline CDR1 and CDR2 sequences are KGHSH and LQKENI. J was trimmed by 7 bases and V by 3 bases; bases with no gene match: 10.

This clone appeared a few times. V usage is TRBV27 and J usage is TRBJ2-7, with 12 positions matching TRBD2. The CDR3 has 16 amino acids. V lost 2 bases and J lost 6; bases outside the gene matches: 8. Germline V CDR1 and CDR2: MNHEY, SMNVEV (reference sequence). The CDR3 sequence: CASSLRPGLAGGEQYF. The CDR3 DNA reads TGTGCCAGCAGTTTACGCCCGGGACTAGCGGGCGGCGAGCAGTACTTC.

The gene calls are TRBV2 and TRBJ1-4; D remains unclear. The V gene's germline CDR1 is SNHLY and CDR2 FYNNEI. Trimming stripped 5 bases from V and 7 bases from J, with 17 bases between. CDR3 length: 15 amino acids. CDR3 in amino acids: CASSPDSGSGEKLFF. The CDR3 nucleotides read TGTGCCAGCAGTCCCGATTCGGGGAGCGGTGAAAAACTGTTTTTT. Based on the CDR3 plus reference TRBV2 and TRBJ1-4, the full variable domain is EPEVTQTPSHQVTQMGQEVILRCVPISNHLYFYWYRQILGQKVEFLVSFYNNEISEKSEIFDDQFSVERPDGSNFTLKIRSTKLEDSAMYFCASSPDSGSGEKLFFGSGTQLSVL.

This clone has a handful of counts. The genes are TRBV24-1 and TRBJ1-2; D gene unclear. There are 14 residues in the CDR3. Germline lookup yields CDR1 KGHDR and CDR2 SFDVKD. Trimming left V 0 bases short and J 2 bases short, with 6 bases between. CDR3 sequence: CATSDLPQNYGYTF. In nucleotides, the CDR3 is TGTGCCACCAGTGATTTGCCACAGAACTATGGCTACACCTTC.

This clone was observed a few times. This chain joins TRBV2 and TRBJ1-5; D not resolved. Germline V CDR1 and CDR2: SNHLY, FYNNEI. V shed 2 bases and J shed 4 bases, with 9 bases lying between them. The CDR3 is 14 amino acids. CDR3 in amino acids: CASSERSGNQPQHF. The CDR3 DNA follows: TGTGCCAGCAGTGAACGCTCCGGGAATCAGCCCCAGCATTTT. The full variable domain, completed using reference TRBV2 and TRBJ1-5, is EPEVTQTPSHQVTQMGQEVILRCVPISNHLYFYWYRQILGQKVEFLVSFYNNEISEKSEIFDDQFSVERPDGSNFTLKIRSTKLEDSAMYFCASSERSGNQPQHFGDGTRLSIL.

This clone has only a few counts. This sequence joins TRBV6-2 or TRBV6-3 and TRBJ1-1; D unresolved. This CDR3 is 15 amino acids long. V gave up 2 bases and J gave up 6 bases, with 16 bases separating them. CDR1 is MNHEY, CDR2 SVGEGT, per germline. CDR3 nucleotide sequence: TGTGCCAGCAGTTACCTAACCTTTCGCGGGCCTGAAGCTTTCTTT. Its translation: CASSYLTFRGPEAFF.

This rearrangement joins TRBV10-1 to TRBJ1-2; D call uncertain. The CDR3 covers 11 residues. Trimming removed 3 bases from V and 5 bases from J, with 4 bases in between. Germline V gives CDR1 WNHNN, CDR2 SYGVQD (reference sequence). CDR3 sequence reads: CASSDGYGYTF. In nucleotides, the CDR3 is TGCGCCAGCAGTGACGGGTATGGCTACACCTTC.

CDR3 sequence reads: CASSFPPTDTQYF. Here the CDR3 DNA reads TGTGCCAGCAGCTTTCCCCCGACAGATACGCAGTATTTT. The genes are TRBV11-3 and TRBJ2-3; D uncertain. Germline V CDR1 and CDR2: SGHNT, YENEEA. The length of the CDR3 is 13 residues. Trimming shortened V by 3 bases and J by 3 bases, and 7 bases separated the two germline ends. The full variable domain, completed using reference TRBV11-3 and TRBJ2-3, is EAGVVQSPRYKIIEKKQPVAFWCNPISGHNTLYWYLQNLGQGPELLIRYENEEAVDDSQLPKDRFSAERLKGVDSTLKIQPAELGDSAVYLCASSFPPTDTQYFGPGTRLTVL.

The V call is TRBV6-1, the J call TRBJ1-1; no clear D gene. This CDR3 spans 13 amino acids. The germline V and J ends were trimmed by 3 bases and 1 base, with 6 bases remaining between them. Germline CDR1 is MNHNS and CDR2 is SASEGT. In DNA form, the CDR3 reads TGTGCCAGCAGTGATTCGGGGAACACTGAAGCTTTCTTT. Translated: CASSDSGNTEAFF.

The chain has TRBV7-2 and TRBJ1-6; unclear D gene. The CDR3 loop spans 16 amino acids. Germline values: CDR1 SGHTA, CDR2 FQGNSA. V lost 2 bases to trimming and J lost 0 bases, with 8 bases between them. The chain's CDR3 is CASSLLGSSYNSPLHF. The CDR3 DNA reads as TGTGCCAGCAGCTTACTGGGGAGCTCCTATAATTCACCCCTCCACTTT.